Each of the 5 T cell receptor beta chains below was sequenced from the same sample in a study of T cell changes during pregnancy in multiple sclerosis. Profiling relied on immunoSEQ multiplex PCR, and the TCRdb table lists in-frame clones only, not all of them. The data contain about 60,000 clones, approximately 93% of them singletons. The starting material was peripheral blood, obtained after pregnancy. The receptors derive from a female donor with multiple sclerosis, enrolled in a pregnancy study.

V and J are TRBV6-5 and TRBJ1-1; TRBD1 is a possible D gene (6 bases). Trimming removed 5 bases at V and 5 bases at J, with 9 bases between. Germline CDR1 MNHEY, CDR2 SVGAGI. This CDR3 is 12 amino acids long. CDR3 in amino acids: CASSQQGTEAFF. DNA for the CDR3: TGTGCCAGCAGTCAACAGGGTACTGAAGCTTTCTTT.

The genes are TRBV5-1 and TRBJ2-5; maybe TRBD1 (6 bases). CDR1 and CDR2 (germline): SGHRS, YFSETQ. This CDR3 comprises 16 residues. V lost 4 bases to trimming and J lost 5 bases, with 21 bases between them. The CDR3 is CASSPGTLSQGETQYF. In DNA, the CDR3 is TGCGCCAGCAGCCCAGGGACACTTTCCCAGGGGGAGACCCAGTACTTC.

As DNA, the CDR3 is TGTGCCAGCAGCTCCTCAGGGGGAAGTCAGCCCCAGCATTTT. It codes for CASSSSGGSQPQHF. This sequence joins TRBV11-2 and TRBJ1-5, with 7 positions matching TRBD1. V dropped 4 bases and J dropped 6; count of bases not matched to a gene: 6. This CDR3 contains 14 residues. The germline V gene has CDR1 SGHAT and CDR2 FQNNGV.

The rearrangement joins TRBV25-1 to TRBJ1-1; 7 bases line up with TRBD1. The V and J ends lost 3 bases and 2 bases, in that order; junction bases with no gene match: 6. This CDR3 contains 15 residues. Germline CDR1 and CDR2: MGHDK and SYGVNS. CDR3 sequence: CASSDQGVPNTEAFF. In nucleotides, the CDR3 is TGTGCCAGCAGTGATCAGGGGGTCCCTAACACTGAAGCTTTCTTT.

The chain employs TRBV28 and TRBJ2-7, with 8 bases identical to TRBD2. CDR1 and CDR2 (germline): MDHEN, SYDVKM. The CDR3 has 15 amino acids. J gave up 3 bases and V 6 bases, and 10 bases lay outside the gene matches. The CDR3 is CASRPTGTRYYEQYF. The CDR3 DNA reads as TGTGCCAGCAGACCGACCGGGACTAGGTACTACGAGCAGTACTTC.